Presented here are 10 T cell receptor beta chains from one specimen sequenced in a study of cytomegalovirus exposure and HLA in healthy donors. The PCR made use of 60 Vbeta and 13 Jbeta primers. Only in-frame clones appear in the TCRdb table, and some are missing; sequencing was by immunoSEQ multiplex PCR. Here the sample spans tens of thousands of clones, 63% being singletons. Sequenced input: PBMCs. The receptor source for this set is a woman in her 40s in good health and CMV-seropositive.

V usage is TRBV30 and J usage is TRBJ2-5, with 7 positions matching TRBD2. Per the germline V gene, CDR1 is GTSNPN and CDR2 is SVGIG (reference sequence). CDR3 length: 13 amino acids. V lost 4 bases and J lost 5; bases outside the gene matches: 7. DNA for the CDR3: TGTGCCTGGACAGGCGGGAGTGGGGAGACCCAGTACTTC. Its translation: CAWTGGSGETQYF.

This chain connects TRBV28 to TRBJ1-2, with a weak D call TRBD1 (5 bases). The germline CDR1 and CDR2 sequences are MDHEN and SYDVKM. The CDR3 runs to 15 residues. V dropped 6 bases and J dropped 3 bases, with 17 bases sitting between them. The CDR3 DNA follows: TGTGCCAGCAGCCTGGGCCAGACAGTAGACTATGGCTACACCTTC. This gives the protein CASSLGQTVDYGYTF.

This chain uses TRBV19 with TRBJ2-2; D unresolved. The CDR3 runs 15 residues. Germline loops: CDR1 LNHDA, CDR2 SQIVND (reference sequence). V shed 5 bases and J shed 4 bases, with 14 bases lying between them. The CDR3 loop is CASSFSLDRTGELFF. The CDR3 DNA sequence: TGTGCCAGTAGTTTCTCACTTGATCGCACCGGGGAGCTGTTTTTT.

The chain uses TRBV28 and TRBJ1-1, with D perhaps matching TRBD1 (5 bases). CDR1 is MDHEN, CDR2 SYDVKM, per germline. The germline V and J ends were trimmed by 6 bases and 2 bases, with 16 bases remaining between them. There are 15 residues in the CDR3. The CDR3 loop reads CASSPGGGSNTEAFF. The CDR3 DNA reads TGTGCCAGCAGCCCCGGGGGGGGAAGTAACACTGAAGCTTTCTTT. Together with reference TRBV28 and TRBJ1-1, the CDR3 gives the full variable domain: DVKVTQSSRYLVKRTGEKVFLECVQDMDHENMFWYRQDPGLGLRLIYFSYDVKMKEKGDIPEGYSVSREKKERFSLILESASTNQTSMYLCASSPGGGSNTEAFFGQGTRLTVV.

The CDR3 bases are TGTGCCAGCAGTGCAGGGGGCGGCAATCAGCCCCAGCATTTT. This encodes CASSAGGGNQPQHF. The J gene is TRBJ1-5, the V gene TRBV6-1; TRBD1 matches 8 bases. This CDR3 is 14 amino acids long. Germline V gives CDR1 MNHNS, CDR2 SASEGT. V was pared by 4 bases and J by 2 bases, with 1 base of the junction left unmatched.

CDR3 nucleotide sequence: TGCAGCGTTGAAGGAGCGGGAGGGTTGTTCGATACGCAGTATTTT. This gives the protein CSVEGAGGLFDTQYF. This chain connects TRBV29-1 to TRBJ2-3; 10 bases are shared with TRBD2. The V gene end was trimmed by 1 base and the J gene end by 6 bases; junction bases not matched to a gene: 7. Germline V gene data show CDR1 as SQVTM and CDR2 as ANQGSEA. The CDR3 extends over 15 amino acids.

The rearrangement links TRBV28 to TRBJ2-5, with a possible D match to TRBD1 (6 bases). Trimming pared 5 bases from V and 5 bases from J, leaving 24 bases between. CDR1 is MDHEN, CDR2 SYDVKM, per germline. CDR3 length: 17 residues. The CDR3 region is CASSPTIHRVRGETQYF. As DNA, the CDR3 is TGTGCCAGCAGTCCAACAATCCACAGGGTTAGGGGGGAGACCCAGTACTTC.

This CDR3 reads CATRRGGQGVREAFF. CDR3 coding DNA: TGTGCCACTAGGAGAGGGGGACAGGGGGTTAGGGAAGCTTTCTTT. The J gene is TRBJ1-1, the V gene TRBV27; 11 nucleotides line up with TRBD1. Germline assignment: CDR1 MNHEY and CDR2 SMNVEV (reference sequence). The V and J ends lost 10 bases and 8 bases, in that order; junction bases with no gene match: 15. This CDR3 contains 15 residues.

The CDR3, as DNA: TGTGCCAGCAGCCAGGAGCGGGGAAAATACAATGAGCAGTTCTTC. It is translated as CASSQERGKYNEQFF. This rearrangement joins TRBV7-6 to TRBJ2-1, with 7 bases aligning to TRBD2. With 5 bases clipped from V and 4 bases from J, the junction kept 8 bases outside the gene matches. The CDR3 is 15 residues long. In germline, CDR1 is SGHVS, CDR2 FNYEAQ.

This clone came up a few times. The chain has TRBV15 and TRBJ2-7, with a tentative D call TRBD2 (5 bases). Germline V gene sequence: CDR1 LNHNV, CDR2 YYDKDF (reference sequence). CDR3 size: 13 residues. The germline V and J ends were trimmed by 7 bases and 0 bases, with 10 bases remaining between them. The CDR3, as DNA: TGTGCCACCACGGGAAGTAGCTCCTACGAGCAGTACTTC. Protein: CATTGSSSYEQYF.